The 10 T cell receptor beta chains below come from one sample, sequenced in a study of shared clonotypes between healthy human individuals. Here immunoSEQ multiplex PCR was the method, and the copy in TCRdb shows in-frame clones only, minus some. The sample has approximately 1,000,000 clones, about 80% seen once. Sample: memory CD4+ T cells from PBMCs. Subset specified: CD45RA-negative fraction. Source of these receptors: a man in his late teens or twenties in good health. Some clones in this sample may be carry-over from other donors' samples.

This clone was counted between two and nine times. The chain recombines TRBV19 with TRBJ2-7, with D perhaps TRBD2 (7 bases). V was cut by 6 bases and J by 5 bases, with 14 bases left in between. Germline V gene sequence: CDR1 LNHDA, CDR2 SQIVND (reference sequence). There are 13 residues in the CDR3. The CDR3 nucleotides are TGTGCCAGTAGCACAGGGAGGGTGGACGAGCAGTACTTC. Protein product: CASSTGRVDEQYF.

This clone was observed many times. The same CDR3 also results from other DNA sequences found in this sample. The rearrangement links TRBV4-3 to TRBJ1-2; D is unresolved. CDR3 size: 13 residues. Trimming stripped 1 base from V and 2 bases from J, with 5 bases between. Germline CDR1 and CDR2: LGHNA and YSLEER. The CDR3 region has the DNA TGCGCCAGCAGCCAAGGACAAAACTATGGCTACACCTTC. Protein sequence: CASSQGQNYGYTF.

The chain joins TRBV11-2 to TRBJ1-3, with D perhaps TRBD1 (5 bases). Trimming took off 4 bases at V and 8 bases at J, with 15 bases between the two ends. The CDR3 has 14 amino acids. CDR1 and CDR2 (germline): SGHAT, FQNNGV. This CDR3 reads CASSSARLGDTIYF. CDR3 nucleotides: TGTGCCAGCAGCTCCGCACGTCTGGGGGACACCATATATTTT.

The chain uses TRBV10-1 and TRBJ2-5; the D gene is possibly TRBD1 (6 bases). The DNA matches TRBJ2-7 better at its end, which makes the J call doubtful. The CDR3 is made up of 14 amino acids. In germline, CDR1 is WNHNN, CDR2 SYGVQD (reference sequence). The CDR3 is CASSEAGTTYEQYF. CDR3 in DNA: TGCGCCAGCAGTGAGGCCGGGACAACCTACGAGCAGTACTTC.

The CDR3 DNA reads TGTGCCAGCAGCTTAGACTTCCTCGAGCAGTACTTC. This translates into CASSLDFLEQYF. The V and J genes are TRBV7-2 and TRBJ2-7; D gene uncertain. V dropped 1 base and J dropped 6 bases, with 7 bases sitting between them. This CDR3 region has 12 residues. From germline, CDR1 is SGHTA and CDR2 FQGNSA.

The V gene is TRBV28, the J gene TRBJ2-7; 9 positions agree with TRBD2. The CDR3 spans 14 residues. Unmatched junction bases numbered 7, after V lost 8 bases and J lost 2 bases. The germline gives CDR1 MDHEN, CDR2 SYDVKM. The chain's CDR3 is CASRGLAAAYEQYF. For the CDR3, the DNA is TGTGCCAGCCGGGGACTAGCTGCCGCCTACGAGCAGTACTTC.

V gene TRBV27 combines with J gene TRBJ1-1, with 7 bases fitting TRBD1. Trimming removed 6 bases from V and 0 bases from J; junction bases left unmatched: 7. Germline CDR1 reads MNHEY; CDR2 reads SMNVEV (reference sequence). The CDR3 has 15 amino acids. The CDR3 nucleotides read TGTGCCAGCAGATTCAGGGGGAGGGTGAACACTGAAGCTTTCTTT. This gives the protein CASRFRGRVNTEAFF.

V and J are TRBV19 and TRBJ2-3; 10 nucleotides match TRBD2. V lost 4 bases to trimming and J lost 2 bases; unmatched junction nucleotides: 9. The CDR3 covers 17 residues. CDR1 and CDR2 from the germline V gene are LNHDA and SQIVND (reference sequence). CDR3 amino acids: CASSTRLAGTYTDTQYF. The DNA for the CDR3 is TGTGCCAGTAGTACTCGACTAGCGGGCACTTACACAGATACGCAGTATTTT.

This clone was seen a handful of times. The chain joins TRBV28 to TRBJ2-7, with TRBD2 identical over 9 bases. The CDR3 is 15 residues long. Germline-derived CDR1 and CDR2 are MDHEN and SYDVKM. The V gene end was trimmed by 6 bases and the J gene end by 7 bases; junction bases not matched to a gene: 13. CDR3 nucleotides: TGTGCCAGCAGCATAGGGGCGGGAGGGCCGCGAGAGCAGTACTTC. Protein product: CASSIGAGGPREQYF.

The chain has TRBV4-1 and TRBJ1-4; D unclear. With 2 bases removed from V and 4 bases from J, the gap between germline ends came to 11 bases. In germline, CDR1 is MGHRA, CDR2 YSYEKL. The CDR3 runs to 15 residues. This chain's CDR3 is CASSQSERSNEKLFF. The DNA for the CDR3 is TGCGCCAGCAGCCAAAGCGAACGGAGTAATGAAAAACTGTTTTTT.